This TCR beta chain is drawn from a study of T-cell reconstitution after alpha-beta-depleted transplantation in children. There are many counts of this clonotype. A TCRbeta library incorporating unique molecular identifiers was prepared. TCRdb re-called the PCR reads with MiXCR, one entry per CDR3 protein. The sample lists 190,000 or so distinct CDR3 sequences, 6.5% to 7.5% occurring once. Losses at the gene ends were 5 bases for V and 3 bases for J; bases not matched to a gene: 13. The CDR3 contains 17 residues. Germline loops: CDR1 SEHNR, CDR2 FQNEAQ (reference sequence). Material: PBMCs from the stem cell graft donor, obtained from the stem cell graft. The chain joins TRBV7-9 to TRBJ2-7; the match to TRBD1 covers 10 bases. The sequence derives from a human donor who donated a stem cell graft to a child with Wiskott-Aldrich syndrome. The CDR3 nucleotides read TGTGCCAGCAGCGGGAGTCCGGGACAGGGGAAGAGCTACGAGCAGTACTTC. This translates into CASSGSPGQGKSYEQYF.